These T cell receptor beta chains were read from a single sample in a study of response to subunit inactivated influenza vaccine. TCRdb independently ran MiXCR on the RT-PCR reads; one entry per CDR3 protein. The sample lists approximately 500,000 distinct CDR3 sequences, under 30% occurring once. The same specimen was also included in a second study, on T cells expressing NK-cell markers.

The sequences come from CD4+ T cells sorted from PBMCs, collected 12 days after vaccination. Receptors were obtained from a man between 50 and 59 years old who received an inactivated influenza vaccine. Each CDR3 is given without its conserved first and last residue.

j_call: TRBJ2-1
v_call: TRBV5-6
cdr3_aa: ASSLVLADYYNEQF

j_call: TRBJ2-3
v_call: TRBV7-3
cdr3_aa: ASSLIAPTSGSTDTQY

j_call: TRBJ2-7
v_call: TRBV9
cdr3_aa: ASSPRTGKYEQY

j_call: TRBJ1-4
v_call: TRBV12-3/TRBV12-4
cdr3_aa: ASKDRPYEKLF

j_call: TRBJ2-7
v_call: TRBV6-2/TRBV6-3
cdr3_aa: AARSVAYEQY

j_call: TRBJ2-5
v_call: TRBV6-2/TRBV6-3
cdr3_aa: ASSYSTGHIQETQY

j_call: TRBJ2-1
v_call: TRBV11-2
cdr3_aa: ASSYSGGGEQF

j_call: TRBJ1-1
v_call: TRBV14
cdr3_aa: ASSQETGFDTEAF

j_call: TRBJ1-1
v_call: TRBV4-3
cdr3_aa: ASSQDRGQNTEAF

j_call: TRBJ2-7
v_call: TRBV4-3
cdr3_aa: ASSQETGFLGYEQY

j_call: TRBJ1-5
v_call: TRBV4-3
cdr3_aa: ASSQDLGSIGSNQPQH

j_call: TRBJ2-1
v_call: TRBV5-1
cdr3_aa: ASSTDSLSYNEQF

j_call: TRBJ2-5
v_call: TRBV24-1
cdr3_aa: ATSDLAGQETQY

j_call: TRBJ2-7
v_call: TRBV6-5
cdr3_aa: ASSYGAGGPLEQY

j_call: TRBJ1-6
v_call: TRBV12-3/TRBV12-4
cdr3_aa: ASSLDWAGARSPLH

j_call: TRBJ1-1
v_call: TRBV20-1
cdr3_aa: SAREWTGDTEAF

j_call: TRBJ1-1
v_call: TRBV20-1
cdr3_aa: SARVQGRTEAF